This T cell receptor (beta chain) derives from a study of memory CD4+ T cells and cytomegalovirus serostatus. Study summary: Healthy Belgian adult donors included roughly ten CMV-positive and about two dozen CMV-negative people.

Notes on the study in general: CD4+ memory repertoires contained about two fifths of the roughly 160 reported CMV TCRbeta sequences.

Per the study methods: Out-of-frame sequences were removed, leaving about 2,300,000 distinct TCRbeta sequences. Libraries were prepared by immunoSEQ multiplex PCR; TCRdb keeps only in-frame clonotypes and omits some of them. That table is the source of V, J and clone size, and D and trimming were worked out from the DNA. The sample includes approximately 60,000 clones, about 81% of them seen just once. The sort gate was single viable CD3+CD4+CD8-CD45RO+ cells for memory CD4+ T cells. Serum IgG to CMV pp150, pp28, p38 and p52 defined serostatus. About this clone itself: Its target is not known.

The source of this sequence is an adult in good health and CMV-seronegative. The sample comprised memory CD4+ T cells from blood.

CDR3 in DNA: TGTGCCAGCAGTTCCGACAGGGAGGACCTTGGGACCCAGTACTTC. It codes for CASSSDREDLGTQYF. This chain connects TRBV11-3 to TRBJ2-5, with D tentatively TRBD1 (7 bases). Germline CDR1 and CDR2: SGHNT and YENEEA. This CDR3 has 15 residues. Trimming shortened V by 6 bases and J by 7 bases, and 21 bases separated the two germline ends.